A selection of T cell receptor beta chains follows, all from one sample in a study of T cell changes during pregnancy in multiple sclerosis. Generated by immunoSEQ multiplex PCR, the TCRdb table keeps only in-frame clones and is missing some. The sample holds more than 80,000 clones, approximately 92% seen once. The material sequenced was peripheral blood, taken in the first trimester of pregnancy. Receptors were obtained from a female donor with multiple sclerosis, enrolled in a pregnancy study. The conserved cysteine and the conserved F or W are not part of the CDR3 here.

TRBJ1-2 TRBV6-5 ASSTLKTGFYGYT
TRBJ2-1 TRBV25-1 ASSRGGYNEQF
TRBJ1-1 TRBV5-4 ASSGFDRGPNTEAF
TRBJ2-5 TRBV4-3 ASSQDKPGPLGGETQY
TRBJ2-1 TRBV7-8 ASSWHNEQF
TRBJ1-4 TRBV13 ASNRGLDEKLF
TRBJ1-2 TRBV5-1 ASSSRTIREGYT
TRBJ2-7 TRBV28 ASRTGGYEQY
TRBJ1-2 TRBV28 ASSLRSGYT
TRBJ2-7 TRBV18 ASSSGQGEQY